These 8 T cell receptor beta chains came from one sample sequenced in a study of T-cell reconstitution after alpha-beta-depleted transplantation in children. Unique molecular identifiers were incorporated into the prepared TCRbeta library. A single record per CDR3 protein comes from TCRdb applying MiXCR to the PCR reads. The sample has a few hundred thousand distinct CDR3 sequences; 20% are singletons. This material consisted of PBMCs from the stem cell graft donor, taken from the stem cell graft. These receptors came from a human donor who donated a stem cell graft to a child with acute myeloid leukemia.

This rearrangement joins TRBV5-1 to TRBJ2-2, with a tentative D call TRBD2 (6 bases). This CDR3 is 16 amino acids long. Germline CDR1 and CDR2: SGHRS and YFSETQ. V gave up 1 base and J gave up 6 bases, with 16 bases separating them. The CDR3, as DNA: TGCGCCAGCAGCTTGAATGCGGATCCGGGAGCCGGGGAGCTGTTTTTT. Protein sequence: CASSLNADPGAGELFF.

This chain uses TRBV4-1 with TRBJ2-7; D perhaps matches TRBD1 (6 bases). This CDR3 is built from 14 residues. Trimming removed 0 bases at V and 6 bases at J, with 12 bases between. Germline loops: CDR1 MGHRA, CDR2 YSYEKL. CDR3: CASSQDTGFGEQYF. For the CDR3, the DNA is TGCGCCAGCAGCCAAGATACAGGGTTCGGCGAGCAGTACTTC.

The chain has TRBV9 and TRBJ2-6; D gene ambiguous. Germline CDR1 is SGDLS and CDR2 is YYNGEE. The V end lost 4 bases, the J end lost 4 bases, and 12 bases lay between the germline ends. The CDR3 totals 15 residues. This CDR3 is CASSQVGLGANVLTF. Written as DNA, the CDR3 is TGTGCCAGCAGCCAAGTAGGGTTGGGGGCCAACGTCCTGACTTTC.

This clonotype came up many times. This sequence joins TRBV12-3 or TRBV12-4 and TRBJ2-1; 10 bases line up with TRBD2. V lost 5 bases, J lost 7 bases, and 11 bases stayed unmatched. There are 16 residues in the CDR3. In DNA form, the CDR3 reads TGTGCCAGCAGTATGGGACTAGCGAACAGAGGAAATGAGCAGTTCTTC. The encoded protein is CASSMGLANRGNEQFF.

The chain carries TRBV4-2 and TRBJ1-5; 7 bases are shared with TRBD1. Unmatched junction bases numbered 13, after V lost 4 bases and J lost 7 bases. CDR3 length: 16 amino acids. Germline CDR1 LGHNA, CDR2 YNFKEQ. The CDR3 DNA reads as TGTGCCAGCAGCCTAGAGGGTAACAGGGGCTACCAGCCCCAGCATTTT. Translation gives CASSLEGNRGYQPQHF.

This clonotype was detected a few times. This rearrangement joins TRBV12-3 or TRBV12-4 to TRBJ2-1, with TRBD2 as a possible D gene (6 bases). The V and J ends lost 6 bases and 7 bases respectively, with 16 bases between them. CDR3 length: 14 residues. The CDR3 loop reads CASRGGGAGNEQFF. The CDR3 DNA follows: TGTGCCAGCAGGGGCGGAGGGGCCGGGAATGAGCAGTTCTTC.

This clonotype appeared a few times. This sequence joins TRBV20-1 and TRBJ1-6; weak D call: TRBD1 (6 bases). Germline V gene sequence: CDR1 DFQATT, CDR2 SNEGSKA (reference sequence). The V and J ends lost 4 bases and 7 bases respectively, with 14 bases between them. This CDR3 spans 14 amino acids. The CDR3 here is CSAKPGARNSPLHF. The CDR3 DNA follows: TGCAGTGCTAAACCAGGGGCTCGGAATTCACCCCTCCACTTT.

This clonotype was counted between two and nine times. The genes are TRBV29-1 and TRBJ1-1; TRBD1 matches at 10 bases. The length of the CDR3 is 14 residues. Germline trimming cut 1 base from V and 10 bases from J; bases unmatched to any gene: 9. The germline CDR1 and CDR2 sequences are SQVTM and ANQGSEA. For the CDR3, the DNA is TGCAGCGTTGAAGTTACTCCCGGACAGGGGGGAGCTTTCTTT. It specifies CSVEVTPGQGGAFF. The complete variable domain, with remaining parts taken from reference TRBV29-1 and TRBJ1-1, reads SAVISQKPSRDICQRGTSLTIQCQVDSQVTMMFWYRQQPGQSLTLIATANQGSEATYESGFVIDKFPISRPNLTFSTLTVSNMSPEDSSIYLCSVEVTPGQGGAFFGQGTRLTVV.